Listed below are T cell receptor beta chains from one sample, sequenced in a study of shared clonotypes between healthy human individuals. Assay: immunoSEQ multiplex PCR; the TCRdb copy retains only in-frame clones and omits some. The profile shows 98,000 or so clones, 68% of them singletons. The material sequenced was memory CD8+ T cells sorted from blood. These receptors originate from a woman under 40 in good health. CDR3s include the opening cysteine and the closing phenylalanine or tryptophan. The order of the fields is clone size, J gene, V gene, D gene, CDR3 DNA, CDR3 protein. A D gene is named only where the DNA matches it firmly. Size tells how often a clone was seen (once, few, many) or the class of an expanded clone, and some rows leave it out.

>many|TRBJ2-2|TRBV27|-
TGTGCCAGCAGTTTAGGGCTCCCCGGGGAGCTGTTTTTT
CASSLGLPGELFF
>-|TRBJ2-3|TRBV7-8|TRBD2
TGTGCCAGCAGCTCCCTCGGAGCGGGAGTACCAGATACGCAGTATTTT
CASSSLGAGVPDTQYF
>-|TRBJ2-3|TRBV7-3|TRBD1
TGTGCCAGCAGCTTACTTGGAGTGACAGGGGGCACAGATACGCAGTATTTT
CASSLLGVTGGTDTQYF
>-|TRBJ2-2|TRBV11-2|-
TGTGCCAGCAGCTTAGCCGGGGAGCTGTTTTTT
CASSLAGELFF
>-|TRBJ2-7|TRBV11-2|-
TGTGCCAGCAGCCCAGGGACGTGGGACGAGCAGTACTTC
CASSPGTWDEQYF
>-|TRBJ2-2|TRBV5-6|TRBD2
TGTGCCAGCAGCTTGGCCAGCGCGGGAGGGAACACCGGGGAGCTGTTTTTT
CASSLASAGGNTGELFF
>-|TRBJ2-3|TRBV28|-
TGTGCCAGCAGTCGGTTCGGTACGCAGTATTTT
CASSRFGTQYF
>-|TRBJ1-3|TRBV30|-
TGTGGAGGAGGGGAGACAAACACCATATATTTT
CGGGETNTIYF
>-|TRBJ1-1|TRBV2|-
TGTGCCAGCAGAGTTTCAATGAACACTGAAGCTTTCTTT
CASRVSMNTEAFF
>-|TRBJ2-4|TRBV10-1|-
TGCGCCAGCAATTACTCTTCAGGGTTCGGTAGGGCCAAAAACATTCAGTACTTC
CASNYSSGFGRAKNIQYF